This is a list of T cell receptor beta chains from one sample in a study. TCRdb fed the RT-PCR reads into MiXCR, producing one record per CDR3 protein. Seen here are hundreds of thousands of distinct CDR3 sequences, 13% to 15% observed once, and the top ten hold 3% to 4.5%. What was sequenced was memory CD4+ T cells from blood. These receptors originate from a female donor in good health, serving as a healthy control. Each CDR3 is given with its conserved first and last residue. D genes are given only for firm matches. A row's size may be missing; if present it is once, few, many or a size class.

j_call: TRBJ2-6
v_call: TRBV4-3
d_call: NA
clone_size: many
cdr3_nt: TGCGCCAGCAGCCAAACCGGGACACCCTTCTCTGGGGCCAACGTCCTGACTTTC
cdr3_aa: CASSQTGTPFSGANVLTF

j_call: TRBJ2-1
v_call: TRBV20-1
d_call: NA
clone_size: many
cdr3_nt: TGCAGTGCTAGAGACCCCAGTACTAGTACATATGAGCAGTTCTTC
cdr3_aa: CSARDPSTSTYEQFF

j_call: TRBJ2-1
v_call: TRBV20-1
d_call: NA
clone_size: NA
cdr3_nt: TGCAGTGCTAGAGAGGGGTCCTCCTACAATGAGCAGTTCTTC
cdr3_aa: CSAREGSSYNEQFF

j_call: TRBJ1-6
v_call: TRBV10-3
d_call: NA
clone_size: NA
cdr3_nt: TGTGCCATCCGAACAGTAGATAATTCACCCCTCCACTTT
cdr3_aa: CAIRTVDNSPLHF

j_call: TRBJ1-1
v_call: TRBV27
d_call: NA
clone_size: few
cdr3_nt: TGTGCCAGCAGTTTATACCGGGACATCACTGAAGCTTTCTTT
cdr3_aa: CASSLYRDITEAFF

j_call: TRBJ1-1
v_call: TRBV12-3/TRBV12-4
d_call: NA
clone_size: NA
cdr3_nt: TGTGCCAGCAGTTTTATCGGGGGTGGGAACACTGAAGCTTTCTTT
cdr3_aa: CASSFIGGGNTEAFF

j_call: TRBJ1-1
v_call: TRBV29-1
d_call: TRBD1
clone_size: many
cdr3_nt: TGCAGCGTTGTACAGGGGACTAACACTGAAGCTTTCTTT
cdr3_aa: CSVVQGTNTEAFF

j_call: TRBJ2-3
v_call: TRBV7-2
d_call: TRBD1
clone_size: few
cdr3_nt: TGTGCCAGCAGCTTAGGACCCCCAGGGGGCGCAGATACGCAGTATTTT
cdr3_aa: CASSLGPPGGADTQYF

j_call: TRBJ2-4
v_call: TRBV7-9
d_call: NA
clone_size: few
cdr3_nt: TGTGCCAGCAGCATCCTTGGGGGGGCCCTAGCCAAAAACATTCAGTACTTC
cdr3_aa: CASSILGGALAKNIQYF

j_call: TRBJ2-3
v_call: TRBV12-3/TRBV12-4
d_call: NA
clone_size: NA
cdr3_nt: TGTGCCAGCAGTTCCCGACAGGGAGGAGCAGATACGCAGTATTTT
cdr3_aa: CASSSRQGGADTQYF